This is a list of T cell receptor beta chains from one sample in a study of blood T cells in healthy people across ages. One entry per CDR3 protein results from TCRdb running MiXCR on the 5' RACE reads. In the table there are just under 900,000 distinct CDR3 sequences, about 30% of which are singletons. The sequenced material came from blood. Receptors originate from an elderly woman in good health. CDR3s include the opening cysteine and the closing phenylalanine or tryptophan. A D gene is named only where the DNA matches it firmly.

d_call v_call cdr3_length cdr3_aa
TRBD1 TRBV20-1 14 CSAEQGAAAGGYTF
. TRBV5-6 15 CASSLASLRNTEAFF
. TRBV30 10 CACCRETQYF
. TRBV4-1 14 CASSQGSGLYGYTF
. TRBV5-1 14 CASSLTAANSPLHF
. TRBV21-1 16 CASSKAADRLFYEQYF
. TRBV24-1 16 CATSDLGGSGGNEQFF
. TRBV5-1 14 CASSLEHQNTEAFF
TRBD2 TRBV10-2 17 CASSDHRTSGGGLEQFF
. TRBV12-3/TRBV12-4 15 CASSIGTVSNQPQHF
. TRBV18 16 CASSPDRSTGYNEQFF
TRBD1 TRBV5-1 15 CASSNGQGRGSPLHF
. TRBV6-5 14 CASSYRDSGSPLHF
. TRBV2 14 CASSETRVMREQYF
TRBD1 TRBV6-6 14 CATSGTANTGELFF
. TRBV6-5 16 CASSYSSGGNTGERFF
TRBD1 TRBV6-1 14 CASKPGQGNQPQHF
TRBD1 TRBV14 18 CASSHSGQGVSGANVRTF
. TRBV9 15 CASSDGWGGLDEQYF
. TRBV6-7 18 CASSYSIGGGLFVETQYF
. TRBV7-2 15 CASSNAPPMNQPQHF
. TRBV9 15 CASSVGGANTGELFF
TRBD2 TRBV6-2/TRBV6-3 17 CASSYVGAGGIQETQYF
. TRBV9 15 CASSVGGLGNYGYTF
. TRBV9 14 CASSAAVNWETQYF
TRBD2 TRBV5-1 15 CASSFTSGPGGEQFF
. TRBV11-2 11 CASSPDSDQYF